This is a list of T cell receptor beta chains from one sample in a study of blood T cell repertoires in COVID-19. The data were produced by immunoSEQ multiplex PCR, yet TCRdb's version contains in-frame clones alone and is incomplete. The sample gives some 200,000 clones, roughly nine tenths of which show up once; roughly 3.7% is in the top ten. Sequences were obtained from PBMCs or T cells enriched from blood (not recorded which). These receptors were taken from a woman aged 18 to 35 in a cohort exposed to, infected with or recovered from COVID-19 (not recorded which). Both conserved end residues are part of each CDR3. Each record gives: D gene, V gene, J gene, clone size, CDR3 DNA, CDR3 protein. A D gene is named only where the DNA matches it firmly. Clone size is shown for a subset of rows, as once, few, many or a class of expanded clone.

d_gene: -
v_gene: TRBV5-5
j_gene: TRBJ1-1
abundance: -
CDR3nt: TGTGCCAGCAGCTTGGCACAGGGCGTGACTGAAGCTTTCTTT
CDR3aa: CASSLAQGVTEAFF

d_gene: -
v_gene: TRBV29-1
j_gene: TRBJ1-2
abundance: -
CDR3nt: TGCAGCGTGATGTGGTCGGGTGGCTACACCTTC
CDR3aa: CSVMWSGGYTF

d_gene: -
v_gene: TRBV10-1
j_gene: TRBJ2-1
abundance: -
CDR3nt: TGCGCCAGCAGTGAGACAGTTAACAATGAGCAGTTCTTC
CDR3aa: CASSETVNNEQFF

d_gene: -
v_gene: TRBV6-5
j_gene: TRBJ1-1
abundance: -
CDR3nt: TGTGCCAGCAGTTATTCATCGGGGGAGGTCAGCACTGAAGCTTTCTTT
CDR3aa: CASSYSSGEVSTEAFF

d_gene: TRBD1
v_gene: TRBV13
j_gene: TRBJ1-6
abundance: -
CDR3nt: TGTGCCAGCAGCCTGGAACAGGGGGTCGGTTCACCCCTCCACTTT
CDR3aa: CASSLEQGVGSPLHF

d_gene: TRBD2
v_gene: TRBV7-9
j_gene: TRBJ2-1
abundance: -
CDR3nt: TGTGCCAGCAGCTCTGGGACTAGCGGTTACAATGAGCAGTTCTTC
CDR3aa: CASSSGTSGYNEQFF

d_gene: TRBD1
v_gene: TRBV5-8
j_gene: TRBJ2-7
abundance: -
CDR3nt: TGTGCCAGCAGCTTGGAAGGACAGGTGGGGGCCTACGAGCAGTACTTC
CDR3aa: CASSLEGQVGAYEQYF

d_gene: TRBD2
v_gene: TRBV6-5
j_gene: TRBJ2-2
abundance: -
CDR3nt: TGTGCCAGCAGTTCGACTAGCAGGGTGTCAAGGGAGCTGTTTTTT
CDR3aa: CASSSTSRVSRELFF

d_gene: TRBD1
v_gene: TRBV18
j_gene: TRBJ1-1
abundance: few
CDR3nt: TGTGCCAGCTCAAAAGACAGGGACAGTGGAGCTTTCTTT
CDR3aa: CASSKDRDSGAFF

d_gene: -
v_gene: TRBV10-2
j_gene: TRBJ1-5
abundance: -
CDR3nt: TGCGCCAGCAGTGAGCCGGGTTTCCAGCCCCAGCATTTT
CDR3aa: CASSEPGFQPQHF

d_gene: -
v_gene: TRBV2
j_gene: TRBJ1-1
abundance: -
CDR3nt: TGTGCCAGCAGTGAATTGGGAGGCGGGGGAAACACTGAAGCTTTCTTT
CDR3aa: CASSELGGGGNTEAFF

d_gene: -
v_gene: TRBV2
j_gene: TRBJ1-1
abundance: -
CDR3nt: TGTGCCAGCAGTAGTCGGAGGAACACTGAAGCTTTCTTT
CDR3aa: CASSSRRNTEAFF

d_gene: TRBD1
v_gene: TRBV7-2
j_gene: TRBJ1-4
abundance: -
CDR3nt: TGTGCCAGCAGCTTCGGACAGGGAAACGAAAAACTGTTTTTT
CDR3aa: CASSFGQGNEKLFF

d_gene: -
v_gene: TRBV2
j_gene: TRBJ1-2
abundance: -
CDR3nt: TGTGCCAGCACCCGGGGGGGCGCAGGCGGCTACACCTTC
CDR3aa: CASTRGGAGGYTF

d_gene: TRBD1
v_gene: TRBV25-1
j_gene: TRBJ2-5
abundance: -
CDR3nt: TGTGCCAGCAGTGAAGGGACAGGGGTCGGAGAGACCCAGTACTTC
CDR3aa: CASSEGTGVGETQYF

d_gene: TRBD1
v_gene: TRBV30
j_gene: TRBJ2-7
abundance: -
CDR3nt: TGTGCCTGGAGTTGGGACAGGGGGTTCGTCAGCTCCTACGAGCAGTACTTC
CDR3aa: CAWSWDRGFVSSYEQYF

d_gene: TRBD2
v_gene: TRBV11-2
j_gene: TRBJ2-1
abundance: -
CDR3nt: TGTGCCAGCAGCTTAGCGTCCTGGGGAGCGGGAATGGGCAATGAGCAGTTCTTC
CDR3aa: CASSLASWGAGMGNEQFF

d_gene: TRBD1
v_gene: TRBV29-1
j_gene: TRBJ2-2
abundance: -
CDR3nt: TGCAGCGTTAACTCAGCGGGGACAGGGTCCCCCGGGGAGCTGTTTTTT
CDR3aa: CSVNSAGTGSPGELFF

d_gene: -
v_gene: TRBV10-3
j_gene: TRBJ2-1
abundance: -
CDR3nt: TGTGCCATCAGTGAGTGGCAGCGGAGCAGCTCCTACAATGAGCAGTTCTTC
CDR3aa: CAISEWQRSSSYNEQFF

d_gene: -
v_gene: TRBV28
j_gene: TRBJ1-1
abundance: -
CDR3nt: TGTGCCAGCAGCGGCGGGGGAGGAACTGAAGCTTTCTTT
CDR3aa: CASSGGGGTEAFF

d_gene: -
v_gene: TRBV27
j_gene: TRBJ1-1
abundance: -
CDR3nt: TGTGCCAGTCGGCCCGTACAGGCGGCCACTGAAGCTTTCTTT
CDR3aa: CASRPVQAATEAFF

d_gene: TRBD1
v_gene: TRBV7-3
j_gene: TRBJ2-1
abundance: -
CDR3nt: TGTGCCAGCAGCGCAACGACAGGGATCAATGAGCAGTTCTTC
CDR3aa: CASSATTGINEQFF